This T cell receptor (beta chain) was observed in a study of shared clonotypes between healthy human individuals. Study-level background: Per donor, CD8 memory used one plate, CD8 naive used two, CD4 memory used three and CD4 naive used three. Study results and limitations: The small donor group covered limited genetic and exposure diversity. Donor clonotype sharing was expected to depend on sequencing depth.

Per germline, CDR1 KGHSH and CDR2 LQKENI. The V gene lost 0 bases and the J gene lost 2 bases, with 7 bases spanning the gap. The CDR3 is made up of 14 amino acids. An even split of each subset's genomic DNA across several immunoSEQ plates was performed. Sequencing used immunoSEQ multiplex PCR; TCRdb keeps in-frame clones, though not all of them. The sample has fewer than 1.6 million clones; about 98.5% are singletons. Concerning this clone itself: The antigen is not known. Other nucleotide sequences in the sample specify the same CDR3.

The chain is built from TRBV18 and TRBJ2-5; D gene uncertain. Sample: naive CD4+ T cells sorted from blood. Described subset: CD45RA+ positively selected. The source is a young man in good health. The DNA for the CDR3 is TGTGCCAGCTCACCACCAGGGCCTCAAGAGACCCAGTACTTC. Protein sequence: CASSPPGPQETQYF.